Listed below are T cell receptor beta chains from one sample, sequenced in a study of cytomegalovirus exposure and HLA in healthy donors. The method was immunoSEQ multiplex PCR; TCRdb's version includes in-frame clones alone and lacks a portion of them. The sample consists of 250,000 to 400,000 clones, approximately 88% of them appearing once. The sample taken for sequencing was PBMCs. The receptor source for this set is a man aged 25-40 years in good health and CMV-seronegative. The conserved cysteine and the conserved F or W are not part of the CDR3 here.

v_call cdr3_aa
TRBV30 AWSVWGGVTDTQY
TRBV6-1 ASSTGEATNEKLF
TRBV6-1 ASSAEVYYEQY
TRBV7-2 ASSLSGQGSYEQY
TRBV11-2 ASSSRDSSINEKLF
TRBV2 ASSEGTSGVYNEQF
TRBV7-9 ASSFRRGFTDTQY
TRBV6-1 ASSEYSRPGAGNTIY
TRBV19 ASNREEKLF
TRBV9 ASNLRETYNEQF
TRBV27 ASVLAGISNQPQH
TRBV5-1 ASSPWDSMNTEAF
TRBV6-6 ASSRQDNYGYT
TRBV27 ASSLSYSRVSGSSYNEQF
TRBV27 ASSFSRATNEKLF
TRBV6-1 AISAIHGTDKETQY
TRBV5-6 ASSLDRGDYYGYT
TRBV4-1 ASSQVSGLSSYEQY